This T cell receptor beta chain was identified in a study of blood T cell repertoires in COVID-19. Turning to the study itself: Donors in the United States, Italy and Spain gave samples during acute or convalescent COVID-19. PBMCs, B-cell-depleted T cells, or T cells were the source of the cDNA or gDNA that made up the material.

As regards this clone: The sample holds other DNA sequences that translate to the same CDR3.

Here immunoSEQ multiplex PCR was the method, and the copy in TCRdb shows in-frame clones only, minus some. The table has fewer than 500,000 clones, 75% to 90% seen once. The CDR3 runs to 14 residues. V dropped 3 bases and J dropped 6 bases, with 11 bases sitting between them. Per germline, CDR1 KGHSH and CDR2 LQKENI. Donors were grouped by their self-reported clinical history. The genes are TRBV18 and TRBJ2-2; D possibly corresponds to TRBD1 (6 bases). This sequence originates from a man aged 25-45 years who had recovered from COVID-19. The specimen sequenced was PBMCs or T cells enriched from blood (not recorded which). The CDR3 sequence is CASSPGQGAGELFF. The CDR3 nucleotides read TGTGCCAGCTCACCGGGACAAGGGGCCGGGGAGCTGTTTTTT.